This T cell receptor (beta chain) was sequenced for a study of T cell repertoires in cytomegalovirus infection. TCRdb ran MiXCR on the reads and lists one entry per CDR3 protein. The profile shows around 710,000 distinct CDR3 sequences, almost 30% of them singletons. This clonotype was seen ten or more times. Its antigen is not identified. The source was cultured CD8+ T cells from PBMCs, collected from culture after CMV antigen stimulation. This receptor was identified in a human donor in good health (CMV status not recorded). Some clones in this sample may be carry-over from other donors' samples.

In DNA form, the CDR3 reads TGTGCCATCAGACCGGGGACAGGGGGGACCGGGGAGCTGTTTTTT. It specifies CAIRPGTGGTGELFF. The chain has TRBV10-3 and TRBJ2-2; the match to TRBD1 covers 11 bases. V was clipped by 6 bases and J by 5 bases; unmatched bases: 5. The CDR3 is 15 residues long. Germline V CDR1 and CDR2: ENHRY, SYGVKD.